This T cell receptor (beta chain) is drawn from a study of OX40 agonist ivuxolimab in advanced cancers. General study results and limits: Low normalized clonal expansion also occurred in some nonresponding patients.

In regard to this clone: Its cognate antigen is unknown.

People who had autoimmune disease history or systemic immunosuppression were excluded. Data came from immunoSEQ multiplex PCR; TCRdb stores just in-frame clones and leaves some out. The sample carries tens of thousands of clones, roughly nine tenths recorded once. This sequence was found in an adult with an advanced solid tumor such as melanoma, head and neck, liver or kidney cancer. The sample in question was CD4+ or CD8+ T cells sorted from blood, obtained in a trial of the OX40 agonist ivuxolimab.

The CDR3 sequence: CASSRNSDPRGQFF. CDR3 sequence (DNA): TGTGCCAGCAGCCGGAATAGCGACCCTCGCGGGCAGTTCTTC. This sequence joins TRBV4-2 and TRBJ2-1, with a possible D match to TRBD2 (5 bases). Germline lookup yields CDR1 LGHNA and CDR2 YNFKEQ. The V end was cut by 4 bases, the J end by 12 bases, with 19 bases between. The CDR3 is made up of 14 amino acids.